This is a list of T cell receptor beta chains from one sample in a study of T cells in Graves' hyperthyroidism and ophthalmopathy. TCRdb re-analysed the multiplex PCR reads in MiXCR, keeping a single row per CDR3 protein. The data show 150,000 to 200,000 distinct CDR3 sequences, 15% to 20% seen once. Input material: blood. These receptors all come from a woman between 45 and 65 years old with Graves' hyperthyroidism. CDR3s include the opening cysteine and the closing phenylalanine or tryptophan. D genes are given only for firm matches. Size tells how often a clone was seen (once, few, many) or the class of an expanded clone, and some rows leave it out.

cdr3_length	j_call	v_call	clone_size	d_call	cdr3_aa	cdr3_nt
17	TRBJ2-5	TRBV6-2/TRBV6-3	NA	TRBD2	CASSYGLAGAFQGTQYF	TGTGCCAGCAGTTATGGCCTAGCGGGGGCCTTTCAAGGGACCCAGTACTTC
15	TRBJ2-1	TRBV7-6	NA	TRBD2	CASSIRGDQDNEQFF	TGTGCCAGCAGCATCCGGGGGGACCAAGACAATGAGCAGTTCTTC
13	TRBJ2-7	TRBV12-3/TRBV12-4	NA	TRBD1	CASSPTGPHEQYF	TGTGCCAGCAGTCCGACAGGGCCCCACGAGCAGTACTTC
15	TRBJ1-2	TRBV7-9	few	NA	CTSSLGADRSYGYTF	TGTACCAGCAGCTTAGGGGCGGACAGATCCTATGGCTACACCTTC
19	TRBJ2-3	TRBV7-2	many	TRBD1	CASSWAWVTGTGGADTQYF	TGTGCCAGCAGCTGGGCCTGGGTGACCGGGACAGGGGGCGCAGATACGCAGTATTTT
13	TRBJ2-7	TRBV25-1	NA	NA	CASSRPDTYEQYF	TGTGCCAGCAGTAGGCCAGACACCTACGAGCAGTACTTC
15	TRBJ1-5	TRBV18	many	NA	CASSADSYSNQPQHF	TGTGCCAGCTCAGCCGACAGTTATAGCAATCAGCCCCAGCATTTT
14	TRBJ2-2	TRBV11-2	many	NA	CASSSRTGTGELFF	TGTGCCAGCAGCTCCCGGACGGGCACCGGGGAGCTGTTTTTT
16	TRBJ2-3	TRBV9	NA	NA	CASSPQSGFSTDTQYF	TGTGCCAGCAGCCCCCAGTCAGGGTTTAGCACAGATACGCAGTATTTT
14	TRBJ2-7	TRBV7-2	NA	NA	CASSLRVAEAEQYF	TGTGCCAGCAGCTTAAGGGTAGCGGAGGCCGAGCAGTACTTC
15	TRBJ2-1	TRBV12-3/TRBV12-4	NA	NA	CASRSQGWGENEQFF	TGTGCCAGCAGGTCACAGGGGTGGGGGGAAAATGAGCAGTTCTTC
15	TRBJ2-3	TRBV19	NA	NA	CASSIGVGDADTQYF	TGTGCCAGTAGTATAGGGGTGGGGGATGCAGATACGCAGTATTTT
15	TRBJ1-5	TRBV6-1	NA	TRBD1	CASRSDRGGNQPQHF	TGTGCCAGCAGATCGGACAGGGGAGGCAATCAGCCCCAGCATTTT
13	TRBJ2-7	TRBV19	many	NA	CASSIPGGYEQYF	TGTGCCAGTAGTATCCCGGGCGGGTACGAGCAGTACTTC
15	TRBJ2-1	TRBV5-6	many	TRBD1	CASSLATRGRREQFF	TGTGCCAGCAGCTTGGCCACCAGGGGGCGCAGAGAGCAGTTCTTC
14	TRBJ2-1	TRBV2	many	TRBD2	CASTGTSGEGAQFF	TGTGCCAGCACCGGGACTAGCGGGGAGGGGGCGCAGTTCTTC
11	TRBJ1-1	TRBV27	many	NA	CASIWAAEAFF	TGTGCCAGCATTTGGGCCGCTGAAGCTTTCTTT
13	TRBJ2-2	TRBV27	NA	NA	CASSFPGAGELFF	TGTGCCAGCAGTTTCCCGGGGGCCGGGGAGCTGTTTTTT
17	TRBJ1-2	TRBV27	NA	NA	CASSSLRWEMSNYGYTF	TGTGCCAGCAGTTCCCTAAGGTGGGAAATGAGCAACTATGGCTACACCTTC
19	TRBJ2-7	TRBV28	few	TRBD2	CASSPPPVRSGVSSYEQYF	TGTGCCAGCAGTCCACCCCCCGTGCGTAGCGGGGTTAGCTCCTACGAGCAGTACTTC
15	TRBJ1-1	TRBV6-1	many	TRBD1	CASSDGRGMNTEAFF	TGTGCCAGCAGTGACGGCAGGGGGATGAACACTGAAGCTTTCTTT
13	TRBJ1-1	TRBV12-3/TRBV12-4	many	NA	CASSLASVVEAFF	TGTGCCAGCAGTTTGGCGTCAGTAGTTGAAGCTTTCTTT
16	TRBJ2-1	TRBV19	many	NA	CASSIAGSGAYNEQFF	TGTGCCAGTAGTATAGCGGGCTCCGGGGCGTACAATGAGCAGTTCTTC
15	TRBJ2-3	TRBV4-1	NA	TRBD2	CASSQEKRGSDTQYF	TGCGCCAGCAGCCAAGAAAAGCGGGGGTCAGATACGCAGTATTTT
16	TRBJ1-5	TRBV7-2	many	NA	CASSFRPNSMGQPQHF	TGTGCCAGCAGCTTCCGACCAAACAGCATGGGCCAGCCCCAGCATTTT
14	TRBJ2-1	TRBV14	NA	NA	CASSHLGPYNEQFF	TGTGCCAGCAGCCACTTGGGACCCTACAATGAGCAGTTCTTC
17	TRBJ1-3	TRBV9	few	NA	CASSKTAGRGSGNTIYF	TGTGCCAGCAGCAAGACGGCAGGGAGGGGATCTGGAAACACCATATATTTT
12	TRBJ2-3	TRBV2	many	NA	CASSYHTDTQYF	TGTGCCAGCAGTTACCACACAGATACGCAGTATTTT
14	TRBJ2-3	TRBV7-7	NA	TRBD2	CASSSGRERDTQYF	TGTGCTAGCAGCTCTGGGAGGGAGAGAGATACGCAGTATTTT
13	TRBJ1-1	TRBV7-2	many	NA	CASSLAGADEAFF	TGTGCCAGCAGCTTAGCGGGGGCCGATGAAGCTTTCTTT
15	TRBJ1-4	TRBV7-6	NA	NA	CASSAQGGASEKLFF	TGTGCCAGCAGCGCCCAAGGGGGGGCTAGTGAAAAACTGTTTTTT
13	TRBJ1-6	TRBV20-1	many	NA	CSARFSRGAPLHF	TGCAGTGCTAGATTTAGTCGGGGAGCACCCCTCCACTTT
13	TRBJ1-6	TRBV6-1	many	TRBD1	CASSDRVNSPLHF	TGTGCCAGCTCGGACAGGGTCAATTCACCCCTCCACTTT
14	TRBJ1-1	TRBV6-1	many	NA	CASSQRRVNTEAFF	TGTGCCAGCAGCCAACGTCGGGTTAACACTGAAGCTTTCTTT
19	TRBJ1-5	TRBV2	many	TRBD1	CASRSGTGPSTVSNQPQHF	TGTGCCAGCAGGTCCGGGACAGGGCCTTCGACCGTAAGCAATCAGCCCCAGCATTTT
13	TRBJ1-3	TRBV12-3/TRBV12-4	many	NA	CASSFYNGNTIYF	TGTGCCAGCAGTTTCTATAACGGAAACACCATATATTTT
16	TRBJ2-3	TRBV29-1	many	TRBD2	CSVVFFERGSTDTQYF	TGCAGCGTTGTCTTCTTCGAGCGGGGGAGCACAGATACGCAGTATTTT
14	TRBJ1-1	TRBV19	many	NA	CASRPTGSNTEAFF	TGTGCCAGTAGACCGACAGGATCCAACACTGAAGCTTTCTTT
14	TRBJ1-2	TRBV12-3/TRBV12-4	many	TRBD1	CASRGTGLNYGYTF	TGTGCCAGCAGGGGGACAGGTCTTAACTATGGCTACACCTTC
14	TRBJ2-5	TRBV28	NA	TRBD1	CASSTGQQGGTQYF	TGTGCCAGCAGCACGGGACAGCAAGGAGGGACCCAGTACTTC
15	TRBJ2-5	TRBV5-1	NA	NA	CASIRGAGIEETQYF	TGCGCCAGTATCCGGGGGGCAGGGATAGAAGAGACCCAGTACTTC
18	TRBJ2-2	TRBV7-9	many	NA	CASSLGTFMGSATGELFF	TGTGCCAGCAGCTTAGGAACTTTCATGGGCTCGGCCACCGGGGAGCTGTTTTTT
17	TRBJ2-1	TRBV7-2	few	NA	CASSLRNLRDDLNEQFF	TGTGCCAGCAGCTTAAGAAATCTGCGGGATGACCTCAATGAGCAGTTCTTC
14	TRBJ1-1	TRBV25-1	many	TRBD1	CASSEPGGSAEAFF	TGTGCCAGCAGTGAGCCAGGGGGAAGCGCTGAAGCTTTCTTT
15	TRBJ1-3	TRBV6-6	NA	TRBD1	CASSYSGTGTNTIYF	TGTGCCAGCAGTTACTCCGGGACAGGGACGAACACCATATATTTT
16	TRBJ1-5	TRBV15	many	TRBD1	CATSRTDRGRGQPQHF	TGTGCCACCAGCAGAACCGACAGGGGAAGAGGTCAGCCCCAGCATTTT
14	TRBJ1-1	TRBV6-1	many	NA	CASTKLGGNTEAFF	TGTGCCAGCACGAAATTAGGGGGGAACACTGAAGCTTTCTTT
16	TRBJ1-2	TRBV18	many	NA	CASSPRPPTAYAGYTF	TGTGCCAGCTCACCTCGACCCCCGACAGCCTACGCCGGCTACACCTTC
13	TRBJ1-2	TRBV18	NA	NA	CASSPSTAYGYTF	TGTGCCAGCTCACCCTCGACAGCCTATGGCTACACCTTC
13	TRBJ1-2	TRBV12-3/TRBV12-4	many	NA	CASSLGRSRGYTF	TGTGCCAGCAGTCTAGGACGATCGAGGGGCTACACCTTC
12	TRBJ1-1	TRBV11-2	many	NA	CASSGGISEAFF	TGTGCCAGCAGCGGAGGGATCTCTGAAGCTTTCTTT
13	TRBJ1-5	TRBV6-4	many	NA	CASSASSNQPQHF	TGTGCCAGCAGTGCTAGTAGCAATCAGCCCCAGCATTTT
12	TRBJ2-5	TRBV6-1	many	NA	CASQASLETQYF	TGTGCCAGCCAGGCTAGCTTGGAGACCCAGTACTTC
15	TRBJ1-1	TRBV9	many	TRBD1	CASSGTGQFITEAFF	TGTGCCAGCAGCGGTACGGGACAGTTCATCACTGAAGCTTTCTTT
13	TRBJ1-1	TRBV6-2/TRBV6-3	many	NA	CASSYYRDTEAFF	TGTGCCAGCAGTTACTATAGGGACACTGAAGCTTTCTTT
13	TRBJ2-7	TRBV7-2	few	NA	CASSLVGPYEQYF	TGTGCCAGCAGCTTAGTAGGGCCCTACGAGCAGTACTTC
15	TRBJ1-4	TRBV10-2	many	NA	CASGGGSVESGKLFF	TGCGCCAGCGGGGGCGGATCGGTTGAAAGCGGAAAACTGTTTTTT
15	TRBJ2-1	TRBV4-2	many	TRBD1	CASSQQGQSSNEQFF	TGTGCCAGCAGCCAACAGGGACAGAGTAGCAATGAGCAGTTCTTC
14	TRBJ1-1	TRBV3-1	many	NA	CASSPQGGITEAFF	TGTGCCAGCAGCCCCCAAGGGGGAATAACTGAAGCTTTCTTT